This T cell receptor (beta chain) was retrieved from a study of beta chain features in type 1 diabetes. This clone was observed a handful of times. The antigen remains undetermined. Study results and caveats: Healthy donors had naive, central memory and Treg TCRB repertoires that appeared less similar than those seen among patients. For Type 1 diabetes patients, all four CD4+ subsets carried TCRB CDR3s that were moderately but significantly shorter. Patients and controls would share equally any PCR tilt toward shorter templates. Sequencing used cDNA, and cells with high TCR expression could therefore be over-represented.

The sequenced template was cDNA made from the entire isolated RNA. Sequenced by immunoSEQ multiplex PCR; TCRdb stores in-frame clones only, minus some. Among about 300,000 clones listed, about 8.5% were seen once. V was clipped by 2 bases and J by 0 bases, with 4 bases between them. Germline assignment: CDR1 LNHNV and CDR2 YYDKDF (reference sequence). This CDR3 has 13 residues. This clonotype originated in a woman between 18 and 29 years old in good health. Sequencing used central memory CD4+ T cells from blood. The chain combines TRBV15 with TRBJ1-1; D is undetermined. CDR3 in amino acids: CATSRKLNTEAFF. CDR3 nucleotide sequence: TGTGCCACCAGCAGAAAACTGAACACTGAAGCTTTCTTT.